This entry concerns a single TCR beta chain. Time point indicated: pre-treatment baseline. At 12 weeks after first infusion, RECIST 1.1 defined response for most patients. V was shortened by 6 bases and J by 4 bases, with 10 bases between the two germline ends. The CDR3 is 13 residues long. CDR1 is MNHEY and CDR2 is SVGAGI in the germline V gene. These data come from a study of blood T cell dynamics during melanoma immunotherapy. Study at large: Patients with metastatic melanoma got pembrolizumab or nivolumab-ipilimumab as first-line care.

The repertoire was sequenced with immunoSEQ multiplex PCR; TCRdb's copy has only in-frame clones and lacks some. The sample yields about 10,000 clones, around four fifths seen once. The V call is TRBV6-5, the J call TRBJ1-5; possible D gene TRBD1, 5 bases. The sample was blood, taken from a patient treated with checkpoint blockade. This clonotype was sampled from a human donor with melanoma. The CDR3: CASRIDRNQPQHF. In DNA form, the CDR3 reads TGTGCCAGCAGAATCGACAGAAATCAGCCCCAGCATTTT.